The 3 T cell receptor beta chains below come from one sample, sequenced in a study of T cells in Graves' hyperthyroidism and ophthalmopathy (dated by TCRdb to the late 2010s). Libraries came from multiplex PCR. Sequenced using an Illumina HiSeq 2000. Amplification of TCR beta CDR3 regions was carried out from RNA transcripts. A first-round RT-PCR of the TCR CDR3 used the HTBI primer set with the Qiagen OneStep RT-PCR kit. The public reads were quality trimmed at Q25 with fastp and then assembled into clones with MiXCR by TCRdb, keeping productive beta chains. Rows matching on CDR3 protein sequence are summarized as one entry with the most common DNA and genes. The table for this sample lists 560,000 or so distinct CDR3 sequences; around 45% of them were counted only once. The ten biggest clones cover 8.2% of the sample. Source material: peripheral blood or thyroid tissue (not recorded which). All receptors derive from a woman between 18 and 30 years old with Graves' hyperthyroidism. Donor details come from another sample of the same person, matched by shared clones.

This chain uses TRBV29-1 with TRBJ2-5; TRBD2 matches at 7 bases. This CDR3 is built from 14 residues. The V segment lost 6 bases and the J segment 5 bases; nucleotides outside the gene matches: 12. The germline CDR1 and CDR2 sequences are SQVTM and ANQGSEA. In nucleotides, the CDR3 is TGCAGCGTCGTGCGGGGAGGGCCTGTGGAGACCCAGTACTTC. Translated, it gives CSVVRGGPVETQYF.

The CDR3 protein is CASSGAGEAYEQYF. CDR3 nucleotides: TGTGCCAGCAGCGGGGCGGGGGAAGCCTACGAGCAGTACTTC. The chain has TRBV5-4 and TRBJ2-7, with 7 bases lining up with TRBD2. The CDR3 spans 14 residues. The trim removed 4 bases at V and 2 bases at J, leaving 6 bases unmatched. The germline gives CDR1 SGHNT, CDR2 YYREEE (reference sequence).

This clonotype turned up a few times. The CDR3 is CASSISITAGEDQPQHF. CDR3 coding DNA: TGTGCCAGTAGTATCAGTATCACGGCAGGGGAGGATCAGCCCCAGCATTTT. The rearrangement joins TRBV19 to TRBJ1-5; a weak D match, TRBD1 (6 bases). The CDR3 extends over 17 amino acids. The V end lost 3 bases, the J end lost 5 bases, and 20 bases lay between the germline ends. Germline V gives CDR1 LNHDA, CDR2 SQIVND (reference sequence).